Described below is a single TCR beta chain sequence and its context. The source of the sample is a study of blood T cell repertoires in COVID-19. For the study at large: COVID-19 samples from acute and convalescent phases originated in the United States, Italy and Spain.

V shed 4 bases and J shed 7 bases, with 20 bases lying between them. CDR1 and CDR2 from the germline V gene are SGHTA and FQGNSA. This CDR3 has 15 residues. In the authors' methods: Nucleated cell number was recorded as an estimate derived from reference gene primer amplification. Sequencing was performed with immunoSEQ multiplex PCR; in TCRdb, only in-frame clones are kept and a portion is missing. D and trimming come from the DNA, and the V and J calls and clone size come from that table. The table includes about 110,000 clones, about 78% detected once. This TCR was recovered from a human donor in a cohort sampled during active or convalescent COVID-19. This sequence joins TRBV7-2 and TRBJ2-7, with TRBD1 as a possible D gene (6 bases). Sequenced: peripheral blood. CDR3 DNA: TGTGCCAGCAGCTCGTCAGGGGCCGTGATGTCGGAGCAGTACTTC. Translation: CASSSSGAVMSEQYF.